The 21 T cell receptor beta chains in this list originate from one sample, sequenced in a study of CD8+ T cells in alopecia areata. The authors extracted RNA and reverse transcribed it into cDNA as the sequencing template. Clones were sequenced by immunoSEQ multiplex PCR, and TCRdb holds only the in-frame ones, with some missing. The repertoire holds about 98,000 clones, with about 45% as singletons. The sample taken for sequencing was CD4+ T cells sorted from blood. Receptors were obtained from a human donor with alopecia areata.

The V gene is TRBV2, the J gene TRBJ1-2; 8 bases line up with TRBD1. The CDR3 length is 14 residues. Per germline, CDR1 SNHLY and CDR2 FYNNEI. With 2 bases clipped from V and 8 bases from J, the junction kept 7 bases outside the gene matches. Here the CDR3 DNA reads TGTGCCAGCAGTGAAATACAGGGGGAGCACGGCTACACCTTC. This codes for CASSEIQGEHGYTF.

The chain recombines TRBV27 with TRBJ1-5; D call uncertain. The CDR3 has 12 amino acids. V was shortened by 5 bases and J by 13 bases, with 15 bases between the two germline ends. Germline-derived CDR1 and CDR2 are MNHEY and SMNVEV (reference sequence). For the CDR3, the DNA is TGTGCCAGCAGTGGAAGACCTGACTTGCAGCATTTT. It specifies CASSGRPDLQHF.

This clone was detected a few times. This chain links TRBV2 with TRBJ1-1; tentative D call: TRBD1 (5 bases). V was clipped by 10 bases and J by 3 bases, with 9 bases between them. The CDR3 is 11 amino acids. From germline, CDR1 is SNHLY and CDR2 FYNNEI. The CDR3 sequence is CATLGDTEAFF. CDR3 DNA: TGTGCCACCCTGGGGGACACTGAAGCTTTCTTT. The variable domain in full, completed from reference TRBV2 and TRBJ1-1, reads EPEVTQTPSHQVTQMGQEVILRCVPISNHLYFYWYRQILGQKVEFLVSFYNNEISEKSEIFDDQFSVERPDGSNFTLKIRSTKLEDSAMYFCATLGDTEAFFGQGTRLTVV.

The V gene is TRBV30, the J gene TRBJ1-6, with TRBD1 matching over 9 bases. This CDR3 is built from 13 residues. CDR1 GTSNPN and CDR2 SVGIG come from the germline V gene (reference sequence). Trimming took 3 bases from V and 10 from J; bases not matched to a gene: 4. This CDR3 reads CAWRGQGQSPLHF. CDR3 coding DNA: TGTGCCTGGAGGGGACAGGGTCAATCACCCCTCCACTTT.

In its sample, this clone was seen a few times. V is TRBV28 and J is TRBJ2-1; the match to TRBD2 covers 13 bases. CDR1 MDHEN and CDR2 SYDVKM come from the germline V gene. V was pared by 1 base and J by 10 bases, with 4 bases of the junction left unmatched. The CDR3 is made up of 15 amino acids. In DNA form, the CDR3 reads TGTGCCAGCAGTTTATTGCCGGGACTAGCGGGAGAGCAGTTCTTC. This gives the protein CASSLLPGLAGEQFF.

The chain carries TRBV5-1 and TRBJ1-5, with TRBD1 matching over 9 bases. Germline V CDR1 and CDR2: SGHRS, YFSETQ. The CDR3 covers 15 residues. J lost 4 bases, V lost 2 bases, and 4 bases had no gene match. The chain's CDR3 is CASSLGGQGNQPQHF. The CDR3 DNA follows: TGCGCCAGCAGCTTAGGAGGACAGGGGAATCAGCCCCAGCATTTT.

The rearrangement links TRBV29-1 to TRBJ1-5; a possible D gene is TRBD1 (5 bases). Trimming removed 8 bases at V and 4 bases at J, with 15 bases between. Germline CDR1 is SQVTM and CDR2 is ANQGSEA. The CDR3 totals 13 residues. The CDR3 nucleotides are TGCAGCATCCGGGACGGTGATAATCAGCCCCAGCATTTT. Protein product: CSIRDGDNQPQHF.

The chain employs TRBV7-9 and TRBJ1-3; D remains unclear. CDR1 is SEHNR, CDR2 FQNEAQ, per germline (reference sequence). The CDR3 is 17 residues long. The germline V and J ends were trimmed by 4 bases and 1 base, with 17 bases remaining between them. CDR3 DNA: TGTGCCAGCAGCTCAACTACCGACGGTCTATCTGGAAACACCATATATTTT. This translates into CASSSTTDGLSGNTIYF.

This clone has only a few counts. In DNA, the CDR3 is TGTGCCAGCACTTGGGCAGATACGCAGTATTTT. Translating it yields CASTWADTQYF. The chain combines TRBV28 with TRBJ2-3; D gene unclear. The CDR3 has 11 amino acids. Germline CDR1 reads MDHEN; CDR2 reads SYDVKM. Trimming left V 7 bases short and J 4 bases short, with 6 bases between.

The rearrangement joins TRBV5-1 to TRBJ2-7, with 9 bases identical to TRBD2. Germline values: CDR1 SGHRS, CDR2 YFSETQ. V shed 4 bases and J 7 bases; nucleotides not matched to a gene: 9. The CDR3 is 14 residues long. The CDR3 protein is CASSRAGGPKEQYF. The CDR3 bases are TGCGCCAGCAGCAGGGCGGGAGGGCCAAAGGAGCAGTACTTC.

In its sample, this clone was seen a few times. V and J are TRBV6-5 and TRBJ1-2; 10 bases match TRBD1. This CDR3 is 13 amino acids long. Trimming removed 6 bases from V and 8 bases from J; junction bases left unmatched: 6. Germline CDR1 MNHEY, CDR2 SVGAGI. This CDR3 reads CASSPGTGDGYTF. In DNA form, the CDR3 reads TGTGCCAGCAGCCCCGGGACAGGGGACGGCTACACCTTC.

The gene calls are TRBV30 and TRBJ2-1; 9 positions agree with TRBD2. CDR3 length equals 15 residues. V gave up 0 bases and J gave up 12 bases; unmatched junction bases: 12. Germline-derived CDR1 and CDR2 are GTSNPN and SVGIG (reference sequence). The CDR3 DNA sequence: TGTGCCTGGAGTGTCCGCGGGGGGGCAAGCGGATCGCAGTTCTTC. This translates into CAWSVRGGASGSQFF.

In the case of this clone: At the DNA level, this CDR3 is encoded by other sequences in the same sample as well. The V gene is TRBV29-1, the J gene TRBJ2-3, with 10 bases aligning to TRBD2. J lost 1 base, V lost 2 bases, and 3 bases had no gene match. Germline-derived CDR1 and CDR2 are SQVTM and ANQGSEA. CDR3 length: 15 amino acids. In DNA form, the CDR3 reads TGCAGCGTTGAACGGCTAGCGGGGGGCACAGATACGCAGTATTTT. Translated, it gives CSVERLAGGTDTQYF.

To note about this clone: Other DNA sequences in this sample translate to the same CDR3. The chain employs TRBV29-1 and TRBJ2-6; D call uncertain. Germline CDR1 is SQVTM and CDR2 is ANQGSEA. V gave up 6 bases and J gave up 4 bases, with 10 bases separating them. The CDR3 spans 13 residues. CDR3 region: CSVSLTGANVLTF. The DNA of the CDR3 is TGCAGCGTCTCCCTTACCGGGGCCAACGTCCTGACTTTC.

In nucleotides, the CDR3 is TGTGCCAGCAGCCTTTTGGACAGGGGAGGTGGCGAGCAGTACTTC. Amino acids: CASSLLDRGGGEQYF. V gene TRBV14 combines with J gene TRBJ2-7, with 9 positions matching TRBD1. Germline lookup yields CDR1 SGHDN and CDR2 FVKESK. CDR3 length: 15 amino acids. Trimming at V came to 4 bases and at J to 6 bases, leaving 10 bases not matched to a gene.

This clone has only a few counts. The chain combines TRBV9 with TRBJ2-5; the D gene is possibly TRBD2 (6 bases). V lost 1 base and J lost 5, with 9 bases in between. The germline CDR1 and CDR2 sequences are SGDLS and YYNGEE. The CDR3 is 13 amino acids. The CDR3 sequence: CASSVLASETQYF. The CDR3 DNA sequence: TGTGCCAGCAGCGTACTAGCGTCGGAGACCCAGTACTTC. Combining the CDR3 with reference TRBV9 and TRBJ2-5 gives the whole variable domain DSGVTQTPKHLITATGQRVTLRCSPRSGDLSVYWYQQSLDQGLQFLIQYYNGEERAKGNILERFSAQQFPDLHSELNLSSLELGDSALYFCASSVLASETQYFGPGTRLLVL.

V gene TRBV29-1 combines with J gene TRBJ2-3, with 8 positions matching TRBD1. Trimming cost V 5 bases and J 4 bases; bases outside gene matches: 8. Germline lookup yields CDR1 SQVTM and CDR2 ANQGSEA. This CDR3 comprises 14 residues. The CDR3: CSVMTGVGADTQYF. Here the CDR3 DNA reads TGCAGCGTTATGACAGGGGTTGGCGCAGATACGCAGTATTTT.

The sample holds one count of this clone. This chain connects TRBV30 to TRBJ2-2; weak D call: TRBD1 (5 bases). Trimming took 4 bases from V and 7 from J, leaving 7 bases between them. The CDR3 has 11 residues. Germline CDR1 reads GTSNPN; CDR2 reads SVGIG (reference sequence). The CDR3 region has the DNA TGTGCCTGGACAGGGTTCGGGGAGCTGTTTTTT. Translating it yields CAWTGFGELFF.

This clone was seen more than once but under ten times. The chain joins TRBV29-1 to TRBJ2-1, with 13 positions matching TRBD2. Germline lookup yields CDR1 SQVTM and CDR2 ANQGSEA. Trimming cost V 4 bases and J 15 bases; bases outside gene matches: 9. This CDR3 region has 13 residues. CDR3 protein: CSVVGLAGASPFF. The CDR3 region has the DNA TGCAGCGTTGTAGGACTAGCGGGAGCCTCGCCGTTCTTC.

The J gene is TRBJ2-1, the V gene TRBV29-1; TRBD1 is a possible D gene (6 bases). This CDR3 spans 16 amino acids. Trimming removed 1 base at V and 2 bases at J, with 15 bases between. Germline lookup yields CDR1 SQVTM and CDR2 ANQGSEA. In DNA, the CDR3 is TGCAGCGTTGAAGGAAGGGCAGGGGTAACCTACAATGAGCAGTTCTTC. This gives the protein CSVEGRAGVTYNEQFF.

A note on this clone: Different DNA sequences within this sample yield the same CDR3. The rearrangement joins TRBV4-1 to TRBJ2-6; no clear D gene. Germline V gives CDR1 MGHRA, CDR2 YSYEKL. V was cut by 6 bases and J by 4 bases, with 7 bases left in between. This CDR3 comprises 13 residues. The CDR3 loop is CASRATGANVLTF. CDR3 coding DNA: TGCGCCAGCAGAGCGACCGGGGCCAACGTCCTGACTTTC.